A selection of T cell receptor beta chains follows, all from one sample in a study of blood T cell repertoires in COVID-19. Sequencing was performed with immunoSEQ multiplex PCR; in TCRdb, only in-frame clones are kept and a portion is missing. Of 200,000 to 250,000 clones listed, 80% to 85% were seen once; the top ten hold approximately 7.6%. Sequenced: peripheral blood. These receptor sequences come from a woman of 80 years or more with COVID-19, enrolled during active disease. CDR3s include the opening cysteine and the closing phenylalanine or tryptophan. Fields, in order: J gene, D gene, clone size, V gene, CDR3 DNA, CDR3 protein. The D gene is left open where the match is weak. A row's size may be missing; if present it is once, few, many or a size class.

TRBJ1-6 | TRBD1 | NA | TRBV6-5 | TGTGCCCACCGGCGGACAGGAGATAATTCACCCCTCCACTTT | CAHRRTGDNSPLHF
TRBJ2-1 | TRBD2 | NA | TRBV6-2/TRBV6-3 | TGTGCCAGCAGTTACTCACTAGCGGGGCCCAATGAGCAGTTCTTC | CASSYSLAGPNEQFF
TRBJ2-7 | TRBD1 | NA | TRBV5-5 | TGTGCCAGCAGCTTCTCGGGGACAGGGAACTACGAGCAGTACTTC | CASSFSGTGNYEQYF
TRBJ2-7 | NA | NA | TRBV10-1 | TGCGCCAGCAGAACGGAGGAAGGTCCCAACTCCTACGAGCAGTACTTC | CASRTEEGPNSYEQYF
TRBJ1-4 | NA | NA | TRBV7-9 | TGTGCCAGCAGCCCCGCGGGCAGCACAGGGGAAAAACTGTTTTTT | CASSPAGSTGEKLFF
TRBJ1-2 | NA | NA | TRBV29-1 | TGCAGCGTTGTGGGGCAGGCCGGTGGCTACACCTTC | CSVVGQAGGYTF
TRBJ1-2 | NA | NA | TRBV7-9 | TGTGCCAGCAGCTTAGATCGTGTAGGCGGAGGCTACACCTTC | CASSLDRVGGGYTF
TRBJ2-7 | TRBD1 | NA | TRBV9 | TGTGCCAGCAGCCCCCGGGACAGACTTTCCTACGAGCAGTACTTC | CASSPRDRLSYEQYF
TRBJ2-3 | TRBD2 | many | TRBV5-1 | TGCGCCAGCAGCTTGGCGGCGGGAGGTATAGATACGCAGTATTTT | CASSLAAGGIDTQYF
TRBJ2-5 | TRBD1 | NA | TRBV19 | TGTGCCAGTAGTACGCCAGGGACAGCAGAGACCCAGTACTTC | CASSTPGTAETQYF
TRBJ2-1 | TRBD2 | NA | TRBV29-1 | TGCAGCGCCGGGACTAGCGGGGGGGCGGATGAGCAGTTCTTC | CSAGTSGGADEQFF